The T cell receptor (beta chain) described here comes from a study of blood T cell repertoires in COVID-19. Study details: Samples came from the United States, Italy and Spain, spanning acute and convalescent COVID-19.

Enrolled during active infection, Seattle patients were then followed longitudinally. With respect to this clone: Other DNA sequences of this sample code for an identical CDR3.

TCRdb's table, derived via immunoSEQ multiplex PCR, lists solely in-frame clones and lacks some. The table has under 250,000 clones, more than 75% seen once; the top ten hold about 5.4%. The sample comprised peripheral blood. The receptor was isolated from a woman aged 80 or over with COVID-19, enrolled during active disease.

The CDR3 here is CASSQERGRQPQHF. Here the CDR3 DNA reads TGTGCCAGCAGCCAAGAGCGGGGGCGGCAGCCCCAGCATTTT. V gene TRBV3-1 (or the pseudogene TRBV3-2) combines with J gene TRBJ1-5, with D possibly TRBD1 on 6 matching bases. Germline CDR1 LGHDT, CDR2 YNNKEL (reference sequence). Trimming removed 0 bases at V and 7 bases at J, with 10 bases between. The CDR3 has 14 residues.